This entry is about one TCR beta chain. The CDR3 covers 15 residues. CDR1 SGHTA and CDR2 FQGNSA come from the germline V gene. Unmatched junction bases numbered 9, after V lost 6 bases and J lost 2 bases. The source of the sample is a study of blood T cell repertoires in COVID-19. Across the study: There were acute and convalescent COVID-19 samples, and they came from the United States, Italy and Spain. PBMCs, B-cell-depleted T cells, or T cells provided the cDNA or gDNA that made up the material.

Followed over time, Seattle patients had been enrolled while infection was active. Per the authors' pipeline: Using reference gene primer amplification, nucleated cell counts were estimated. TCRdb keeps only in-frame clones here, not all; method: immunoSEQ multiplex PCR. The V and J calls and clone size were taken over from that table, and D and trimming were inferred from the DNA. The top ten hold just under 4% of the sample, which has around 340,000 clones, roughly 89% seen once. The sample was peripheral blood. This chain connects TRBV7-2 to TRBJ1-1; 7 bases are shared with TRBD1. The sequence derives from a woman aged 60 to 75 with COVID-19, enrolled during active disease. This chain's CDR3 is CASRTTGVLNTEAFF. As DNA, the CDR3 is TGTGCCAGCAGGACTACAGGGGTTCTTAACACTGAAGCTTTCTTT.